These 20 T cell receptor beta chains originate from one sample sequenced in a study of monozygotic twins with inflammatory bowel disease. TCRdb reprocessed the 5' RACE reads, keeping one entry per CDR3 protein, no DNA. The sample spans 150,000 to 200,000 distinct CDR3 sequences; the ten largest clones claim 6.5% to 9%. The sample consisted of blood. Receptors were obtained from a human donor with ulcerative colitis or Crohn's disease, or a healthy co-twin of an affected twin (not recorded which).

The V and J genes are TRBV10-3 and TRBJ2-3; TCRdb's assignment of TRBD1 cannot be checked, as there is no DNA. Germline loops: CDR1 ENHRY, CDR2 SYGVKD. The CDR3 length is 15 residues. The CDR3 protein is CAISQNRENSDTQYF.

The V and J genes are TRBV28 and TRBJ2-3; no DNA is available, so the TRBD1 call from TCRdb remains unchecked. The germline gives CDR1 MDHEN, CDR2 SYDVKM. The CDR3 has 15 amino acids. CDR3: CASSFRGASTDTQYF.

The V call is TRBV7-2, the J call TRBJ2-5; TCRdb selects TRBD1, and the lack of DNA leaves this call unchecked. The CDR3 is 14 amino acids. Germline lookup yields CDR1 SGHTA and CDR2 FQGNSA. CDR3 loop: CASSLGSRGETQYF.

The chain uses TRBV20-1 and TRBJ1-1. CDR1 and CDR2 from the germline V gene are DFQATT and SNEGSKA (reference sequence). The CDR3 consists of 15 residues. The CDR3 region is CSARDEGGVRTEAFF.

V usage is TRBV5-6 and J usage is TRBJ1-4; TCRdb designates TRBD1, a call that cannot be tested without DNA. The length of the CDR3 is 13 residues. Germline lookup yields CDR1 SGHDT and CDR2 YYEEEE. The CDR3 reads CASSPELSEKLFF.

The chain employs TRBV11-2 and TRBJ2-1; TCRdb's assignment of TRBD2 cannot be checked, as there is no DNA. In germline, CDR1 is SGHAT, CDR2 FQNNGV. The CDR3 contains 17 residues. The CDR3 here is CASSRSSLSAGGHEQFF.

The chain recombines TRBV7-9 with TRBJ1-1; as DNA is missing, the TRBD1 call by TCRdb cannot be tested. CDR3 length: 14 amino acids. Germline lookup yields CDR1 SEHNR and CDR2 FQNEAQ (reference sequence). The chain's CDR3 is CASSPRHKNTEAFF.

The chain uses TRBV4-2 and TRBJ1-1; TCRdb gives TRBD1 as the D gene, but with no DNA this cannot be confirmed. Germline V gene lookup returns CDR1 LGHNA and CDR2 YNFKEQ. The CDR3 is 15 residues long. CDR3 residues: CASSLGDRKKAEAFF.

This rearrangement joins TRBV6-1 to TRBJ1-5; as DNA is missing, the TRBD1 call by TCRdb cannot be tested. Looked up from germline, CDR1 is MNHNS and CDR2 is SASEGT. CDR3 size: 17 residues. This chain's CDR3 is CASSKGPGGYSNQPQHF.

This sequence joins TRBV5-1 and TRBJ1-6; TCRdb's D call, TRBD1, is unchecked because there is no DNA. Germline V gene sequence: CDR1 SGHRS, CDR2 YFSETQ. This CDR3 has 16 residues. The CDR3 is CASSLGQPTYNSPLHF.

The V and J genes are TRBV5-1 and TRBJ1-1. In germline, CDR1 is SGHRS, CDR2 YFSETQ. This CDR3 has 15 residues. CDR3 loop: CASSLVGGLITEAFF.

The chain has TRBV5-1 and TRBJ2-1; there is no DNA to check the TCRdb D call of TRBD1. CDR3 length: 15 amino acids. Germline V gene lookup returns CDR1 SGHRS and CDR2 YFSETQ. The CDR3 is CASGRLDRAYNEQFF.

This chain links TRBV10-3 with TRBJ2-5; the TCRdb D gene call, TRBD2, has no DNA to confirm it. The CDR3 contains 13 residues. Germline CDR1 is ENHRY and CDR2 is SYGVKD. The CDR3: CAISGTPQETQYF.

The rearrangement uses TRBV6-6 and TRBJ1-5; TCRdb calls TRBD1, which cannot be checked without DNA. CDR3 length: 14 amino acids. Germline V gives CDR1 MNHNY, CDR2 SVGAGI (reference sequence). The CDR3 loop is CASLGTGGNQPQHF.

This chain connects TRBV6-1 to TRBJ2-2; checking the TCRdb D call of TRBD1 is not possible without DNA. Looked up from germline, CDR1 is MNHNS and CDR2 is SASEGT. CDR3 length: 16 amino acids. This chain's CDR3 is CASSAFGTGEAGELFF.

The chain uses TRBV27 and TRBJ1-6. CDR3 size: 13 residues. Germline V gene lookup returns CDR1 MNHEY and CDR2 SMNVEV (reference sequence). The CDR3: CASSLSEDSPLHF.

The CDR3 reads CASSIAGTPQETQYF. The chain links TRBV19 to TRBJ2-5; TCRdb reports TRBD1, a call that lacks DNA to check it against. The CDR3 runs 15 residues. Germline V gives CDR1 LNHDA, CDR2 SQIVND (reference sequence).

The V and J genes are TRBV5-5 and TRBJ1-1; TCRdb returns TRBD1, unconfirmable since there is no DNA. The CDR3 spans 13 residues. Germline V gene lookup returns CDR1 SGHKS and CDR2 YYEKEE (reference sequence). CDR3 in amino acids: CASSLADRAPAFF.

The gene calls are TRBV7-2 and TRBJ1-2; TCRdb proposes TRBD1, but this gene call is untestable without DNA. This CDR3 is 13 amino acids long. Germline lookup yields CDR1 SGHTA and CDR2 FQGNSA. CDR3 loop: CASRNRGFYGYTF.

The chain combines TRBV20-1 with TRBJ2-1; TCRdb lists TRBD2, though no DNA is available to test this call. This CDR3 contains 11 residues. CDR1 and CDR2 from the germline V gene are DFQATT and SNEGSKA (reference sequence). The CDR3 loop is CSAAAVTGQFF.